This entry lists 23 T cell receptor beta chains sequenced from one sample in a study of blood T cells in healthy people across ages. Sample-barcoded 5' priming and a J-beta primer mix drove a second PCR of roughly 6 to 12 cycles. TCRdb reprocessed the 5' RACE reads via MiXCR and lists one record per CDR3 protein. The top ten hold around 40% of the sample, which has 780,000 or so distinct CDR3 sequences, 53% seen once. Sequences were obtained from blood. The origin of the receptors is an elderly man in good health.

The V call is TRBV29-1, the J call TRBJ1-2; 10 positions match TRBD1. The CDR3 is made up of 15 amino acids. Germline V gene sequence: CDR1 SQVTM, CDR2 ANQGSEA. Trimming cost V 8 bases and J 0 bases; bases outside gene matches: 9. CDR3 nucleotides: TGCAGCACGTTCTCGACAGGGGGCGCTAACTATGGCTACACCTTC. It yields the protein CSTFSTGGANYGYTF.

With regard to this clonotype: Relative to the germline gene, one junction end is altered; a read error may explain this. The gene calls are TRBV29-1 and TRBJ2-7; 7 bases match TRBD2. The CDR3 totals 13 residues. Germline V gene data show CDR1 as SQVTM and CDR2 as ANQGSEA. CDR3 in DNA: TGCAGCATTGAAGATATGAGCGGGATGGAGCAGTACTTC. Translated, it gives CSIEDMSGMEQYF.

The CDR3 DNA sequence: TGCAGTGCTCTAAGGACAGGGGACCAAGAGACCCAGTACTTC. Translation: CSALRTGDQETQYF. This chain connects TRBV20-1 to TRBJ2-5; TRBD1 matches 9 bases. There are 14 residues in the CDR3. V dropped 5 bases and J dropped 0; count of bases not matched to a gene: 4. Germline CDR1 DFQATT, CDR2 SNEGSKA (reference sequence).

J is TRBJ2-3 and V is TRBV10-3; D may be TRBD1 or TRBD2 (5 bases each). The CDR3 sequence is 15 residues long. V was shortened by 4 bases and J by 4 bases, with 15 bases between the two germline ends. Germline V gene lookup returns CDR1 ENHRY and CDR2 SYGVKD. This CDR3 is CAISGADLGADTQYF. The CDR3 coding sequence is TGTGCCATCAGTGGGGCGGACTTGGGGGCAGATACGCAGTATTTT.

This sequence joins TRBV11-3 and TRBJ2-3; D perhaps matches TRBD2 (6 bases). Germline V gene lookup returns CDR1 SGHNT and CDR2 YENEEA. V lost 2 bases and J 2 bases, leaving 8 bases between the germline ends. This CDR3 comprises 14 residues. DNA of the CDR3: TGTGCCAGCAGCTTAACTAGCAACACAGATACGCAGTATTTT. Encoded protein: CASSLTSNTDTQYF.

This chain joins TRBV20-1 and TRBJ2-7; D gene ambiguous. The V end was cut by 1 base, the J end by 0 bases, with 10 bases between. Germline V gene sequence: CDR1 DFQATT, CDR2 SNEGSKA (reference sequence). The CDR3 spans 14 residues. The CDR3 bases are TGCAGTGCTAGAGTACGGACGAGCTCCTACGAGCAGTACTTC. It translates to CSARVRTSSYEQYF.

CDR3 nucleotides: TGTGCCAGCAGTCGACTGCCCGGTGCGGGGCAGGACAATGAGCAGTTCTTC. Translation gives CASSRLPGAGQDNEQFF. The rearrangement links TRBV12-3 or TRBV12-4 to TRBJ2-1; the D gene is possibly TRBD2 (6 bases). V was cut by 5 bases and J by 5 bases, with 22 bases left in between. This CDR3 region has 17 residues.

The J gene is TRBJ2-1, the V gene TRBV7-2; possible D gene TRBD2, 7 bases. CDR1 and CDR2 from the germline V gene are SGHTA and FQGNSA. Trimming removed 6 bases at V and 2 bases at J, with 14 bases between. The CDR3 has 15 amino acids. The CDR3 coding sequence is TGTGCCAGCAGAGGGGGGGGATTTACCTACAATGAGCAGTTCTTC. It translates to CASRGGGFTYNEQFF.

This clonotype has more than one count but fewer than ten. This rearrangement joins TRBV12-3 or TRBV12-4 to TRBJ2-3; D perhaps matches TRBD2 (5 bases). Trimming left V 7 bases short and J 14 bases short, with 22 bases between. This CDR3 has 13 amino acids. CDR3 region: CASTPTRHRDAYF. CDR3 nucleotide sequence: TGTGCCAGCACCCCCACTAGGCACAGAGACGCGTATTTT.

The chain joins TRBV5-1 to TRBJ2-6; possibly TRBD2 for D (5 bases). The CDR3 has 17 residues. Trimming left V 3 bases short and J 2 bases short, with 15 bases between. Germline V gene lookup returns CDR1 SGHRS and CDR2 YFSETQ. The CDR3, as DNA: TGCGCCAGCAGCTCCGACGGACGGGGAGCTGGGGCCAACGTCCTGACTTTC. Residues: CASSSDGRGAGANVLTF.

The chain uses TRBV7-9 and TRBJ2-7, with D perhaps matching TRBD1 (7 bases). Germline lookup yields CDR1 SEHNR and CDR2 FQNEAQ (reference sequence). This CDR3 has 16 amino acids. V lost 5 bases, J lost 8 bases, and 25 bases lay in between. The CDR3 loop is CASSPGGAGGFRKQYF. In DNA form, the CDR3 reads TGTGCCAGCAGCCCTGGCGGGGCAGGGGGATTTCGGAAGCAGTACTTC.

The rearrangement joins TRBV21-1 to TRBJ1-5; TRBD1, the D gene given by the table, was not confirmed from the DNA. TRBV21-1 is noted as a pseudogene. This CDR3 has 17 amino acids. DNA for the CDR3: TGTGCCAGCAGCCAGAGGAACCAAGGGACCGCGGATCAGCCCCAGCATTTT. This gives the protein CASSQRNQGTADQPQHF.

The genes are TRBV28 and TRBJ2-7; no clear D. The V gene's germline CDR1 is MDHEN and CDR2 SYDVKM. This CDR3 is 13 amino acids long. Trimming took off 3 bases at V and 6 bases at J, with 12 bases between the two ends. The CDR3: CASSFGALSEQYF. The CDR3 nucleotides are TGTGCCAGCAGTTTCGGCGCGCTATCCGAGCAGTACTTC.

The V call is TRBV4-2, the J call TRBJ2-5, with D uncertain. Germline CDR1 LGHNA, CDR2 YNFKEQ. Trimming cost V 1 base and J 11 bases, with 11 bases left between them. CDR3 length: 12 residues. The CDR3 DNA reads TGTGCCAGCAGCCAAGTGCCGGTTGAGCAGTACTTC. Its protein is CASSQVPVEQYF.

The rearrangement joins TRBV5-1 to TRBJ2-7; D is possibly TRBD1 or TRBD2 (5 bases each). Trimming removed 1 base from V and 9 bases from J, with 11 bases in between. This CDR3 has 12 amino acids. Germline CDR1 and CDR2: SGHRS and YFSETQ. Here the CDR3 DNA reads TGCGCCAGCAGCTTGCGCCGGGACCTGCAGTACTTC. This sequence encodes CASSLRRDLQYF. The full variable domain, rest sourced from reference TRBV5-1 and TRBJ2-7, is KAGVTQTPRYLIKTRGQQVTLSCSPISGHRSVSWYQQTPGQGLQFLFEYFSETQRNKGNFPGRFSGRQFSNSRSEMNVSTLELGDSALYLCASSLRRDLQYFGPGTRLTVT.

This sequence joins TRBV20-1 and TRBJ2-1; 15 bases are shared with TRBD2. The CDR3 runs 17 residues. Per germline, CDR1 DFQATT and CDR2 SNEGSKA (reference sequence). V shed 4 bases, J shed 1 base, and the junction held 5 bases outside the gene matches. The CDR3 is CSAKGTSGRYSYNEQFF. CDR3 bases: TGCAGTGCTAAAGGGACTAGCGGGAGGTATTCCTACAATGAGCAGTTCTTC.

In this sample, this clonotype turned up a few times. The chain combines TRBV11-3 with TRBJ2-5, with D maybe TRBD2 (5 bases). The CDR3 is made up of 13 amino acids. Germline V gene lookup returns CDR1 SGHNT and CDR2 YENEEA. Deletions cut 8 bases from V and 2 bases from J, with 12 bases between. The CDR3 nucleotides are TGTGCCAGCGCGGGCGGATCTCAAGAGACCCAGTACTTC. Its protein product is CASAGGSQETQYF.

Notes on this clonotype: This may come from a read error, since a much larger clone is one base off. V is TRBV5-1 and J is TRBJ1-2, with a possible D match to TRBD1 (5 bases). Trimming pared 0 bases from V and 3 bases from J, leaving 12 bases between. The CDR3 extends over 15 amino acids. Germline V gene sequence: CDR1 SGHRS, CDR2 YFSETQ. This CDR3 reads CASSLDRGDYYGYTF. The CDR3 DNA reads as TGCGCCAGCAGCTTGGATCGGGGGGATTACTATGGCTACACCTTC.

The CDR3 DNA reads TGTGCCAGCAGTTTATTTGGGGAGAACACCGGGGAGCTGTTTTTT. Its translation is CASSLFGENTGELFF. The chain has TRBV28 and TRBJ2-2, with D unresolved. Germline V gene sequence: CDR1 MDHEN, CDR2 SYDVKM. The CDR3 has 15 amino acids. V gave up 1 base and J gave up 1 base, with 7 bases separating them.

With respect to this clonotype: At one end, the junction sequence differs from germline, possibly due to a read error. The chain carries TRBV12-3 or TRBV12-4 and TRBJ2-7, with TRBD1 matching 8 bases. The CDR3 length is 15 residues. CDR3: CASSHHGTGVYEQYF. The CDR3 DNA sequence: TGCGCCAGCAGCCACCATGGGACAGGAGTTTACGAGCAGTACTTC.

The V gene is TRBV5-1, the J gene TRBJ2-4; weak D call: TRBD2 (5 bases). The DNA end is more similar to TRBJ2-7, so the J call may be wrong. The CDR3 covers 16 residues. Per germline, CDR1 SGHRS and CDR2 YFSETQ. The CDR3 DNA follows: TGCGCCAGCAGCTTGCGAGCGGACTCTCACTCCTACGAGCAGTACTTC. This encodes CASSLRADSHSYEQYF.

The genes are TRBV6-5 and TRBJ2-4; D is possibly TRBD1 or TRBD2 (6 bases each). V was pared by 3 bases and J by 0 bases, with 18 bases between. This CDR3 has 18 residues. Germline-derived CDR1 and CDR2 are MNHEY and SVGAGI. Here the CDR3 DNA reads TGTGCCAGCAGTTATGGCGCCAGAGGGGGGCTAGCCAAAAACATTCAGTACTTC. It yields the protein CASSYGARGGLAKNIQYF.

This clonotype was picked up one time. The chain uses TRBV29-1 and TRBJ2-2; 8 positions match TRBD2. The germline V gene has CDR1 SQVTM and CDR2 ANQGSEA. V lost 4 bases to trimming and J lost 1 base; unmatched junction nucleotides: 5. This CDR3 spans 15 amino acids. CDR3 residues: CSVAVTSVNTGELFF. CDR3 bases: TGCAGCGTTGCAGTGACTAGCGTGAACACCGGGGAGCTGTTTTTT.